The 15 T cell receptor beta chains below come from one sample, sequenced in a study of shared clonotypes between healthy human individuals. Libraries were prepared by immunoSEQ multiplex PCR; TCRdb keeps only in-frame clonotypes and omits some of them. The sample has over 1.5 million clones, around 98% seen once. The sequenced material came from naive CD4+ T cells sorted from blood. Subset given: CD45RA+ positively selected. These receptors were taken from a young man in good health.

The chain employs TRBV5-6 and TRBJ2-5, with TRBD2 identical over 10 bases. The CDR3 contains 17 residues. Germline V gene lookup returns CDR1 SGHDT and CDR2 YYEEEE. V lost 0 bases, J lost 3 bases, and 8 bases stayed unmatched. The CDR3 DNA reads TGTGCCAGCAGCTTGGACCTTAAACTAGCGGGAAAAGAGACCCAGTACTTC. Translation gives CASSLDLKLAGKETQYF.

The chain couples TRBV5-4 to TRBJ2-3, with 9 bases matching TRBD1. The CDR3 runs to 15 residues. Germline lookup yields CDR1 SGHNT and CDR2 YYREEE (reference sequence). Trimming cost V 4 bases and J 4 bases; bases outside gene matches: 7. The CDR3 loop is CASSTRDRVPDTQYF. Written as DNA, the CDR3 is TGTGCCAGCAGCACCCGGGACAGGGTCCCAGATACGCAGTATTTT.

With regard to this clone: As the CDR3 is not closed by the conserved phenylalanine or tryptophan, this likely results from a read error. No DNA is shown, since the ends of the CDR3 on it are uncertain; the CDR3 is the one TCRdb lists. This chain joins TRBV1 and TRBJ1-1. TRBV1 corresponds to a pseudogene. The CDR3 adds up to 10 amino acids, both ends counted. The chain's CDR3 is CTSSQGGGGS.

As concerns this clone: Other DNA variants within this sample encode the same CDR3. V usage is TRBV19 and J usage is TRBJ2-7; no clear D gene. Germline CDR1 LNHDA, CDR2 SQIVND (reference sequence). This CDR3 comprises 11 residues. The germline V and J ends were trimmed by 6 bases and 3 bases, with 6 bases remaining between them. The CDR3 region is CASSRGYEQYF. DNA for the CDR3: TGTGCCAGTAGCCGTGGCTACGAGCAGTACTTC.

The V call is TRBV6-1, the J call TRBJ1-3; D possibly corresponds to TRBD1 (5 bases). CDR1 and CDR2 (germline): MNHNS, SASEGT. The CDR3 spans 15 residues. The V end lost 9 bases, the J end lost 0 bases, and 15 bases lay between the germline ends. The CDR3 region is CASKRTGDSGNTIYF. The CDR3 DNA is TGTGCCAGTAAGAGAACAGGCGACTCTGGAAACACCATATATTTT.

V gene TRBV28 combines with J gene TRBJ2-5; the D is unclear. CDR3 length equals 15 residues. Germline CDR1 reads MDHEN; CDR2 reads SYDVKM. V was shortened by 5 bases and J by 2 bases, with 15 bases between the two germline ends. CDR3 DNA: TGTGCCAGCAGTCCACTGGGCAGTATGCAAGAGACCCAGTACTTC. This codes for CASSPLGSMQETQYF.

The rearrangement uses TRBV4-3 and TRBJ1-4; D remains unclear. CDR3 length: 17 amino acids. The ends were cut back, 0 bases at V and 0 bases at J, with 11 bases in the middle. CDR1 is LGHNA and CDR2 is YSLEER in the germline V gene. CDR3 sequence (DNA): TGCGCCAGCAGCCAAGATTCAGTCCGAGCAACTAATGAAAAACTGTTTTTT. Its translation: CASSQDSVRATNEKLFF.

The rearrangement links TRBV15 to TRBJ1-1, with TRBD1 identical over 7 bases. Trimming at V came to 2 bases and at J to 7 bases, leaving 16 bases not matched to a gene. The V gene's germline CDR1 is LNHNV and CDR2 YYDKDF (reference sequence). The CDR3 length is 17 residues. CDR3 protein: CATSRRDRPTGRDEAFF. The CDR3 DNA follows: TGTGCCACCAGCAGACGGGACCGCCCGACAGGGAGAGATGAAGCTTTCTTT.

The chain has TRBV4-2 and TRBJ2-7; D ambiguous. The germline CDR1 and CDR2 sequences are LGHNA and YNFKEQ. V lost 4 bases and J lost 3, with 19 bases in between. CDR3 length equals 16 residues. The CDR3 DNA is TGTGCCAGCAGCCGAGACCCGGACGTCTCAATCTACGAGCAGTACTTC. Translated, it gives CASSRDPDVSIYEQYF.

The chain recombines TRBV2 with TRBJ1-4; TRBD1 is a possible D gene (5 bases). Looked up from germline, CDR1 is SNHLY and CDR2 is FYNNEI. The CDR3 covers 14 residues. Between the trimmed V and J ends, which lost 5 bases and 5 bases, there was a span of 12 bases. CDR3 region: CASSRGRRNEKLFF. In nucleotides, the CDR3 is TGTGCCAGCAGTCGGGGGAGAAGGAATGAAAAACTGTTTTTT.

The V and J genes are TRBV19 and TRBJ2-1; TRBD2 aligns across 16 bases. The germline CDR1 and CDR2 sequences are LNHDA and SQIVND (reference sequence). V lost 6 bases and J lost 6; bases outside the gene matches: 11. This CDR3 contains 18 residues. CDR3 protein: CASSKDSGTSGRANEQFF. CDR3 bases: TGTGCCAGTAGCAAAGATTCCGGGACTAGCGGGAGGGCCAATGAGCAGTTCTTC.

The genes are TRBV2 and TRBJ2-1; no reliable D call. V dropped 7 bases and J dropped 7 bases, with 11 bases sitting between them. Per the germline V gene, CDR1 is SNHLY and CDR2 is FYNNEI. CDR3 length: 12 residues. The CDR3 loop is CASTRADNEQFF. CDR3 in DNA: TGTGCCAGCACTCGAGCTGATAATGAGCAGTTCTTC.

The J gene is TRBJ1-2, the V gene TRBV7-9; no definite D call. Between the trimmed V and J ends, which lost 5 bases and 4 bases, there was a span of 5 bases. This CDR3 has 11 residues. The germline V gene encodes CDR1 SEHNR and CDR2 FQNEAQ (reference sequence). The CDR3 DNA is TGTGCCAGCAGCCAAGGCTATGGCTACACCTTC. Residues: CASSQGYGYTF.

V gene TRBV5-4 combines with J gene TRBJ1-1; no clear D gene. Germline CDR1 reads SGHNT; CDR2 reads YYREEE (reference sequence). This CDR3 contains 12 residues. V gave up 0 bases and J gave up 7 bases, with 7 bases separating them. The chain's CDR3 is CASSLDLIEAFF. The CDR3 DNA sequence: TGTGCCAGCAGCTTGGACTTGATTGAAGCTTTCTTT.

The chain combines TRBV7-2 with TRBJ2-1, with a possible D match to TRBD1 (7 bases). CDR3 length: 12 residues. Germline lookup yields CDR1 SGHTA and CDR2 FQGNSA. V was shortened by 4 bases and J by 11 bases, with 12 bases between the two germline ends. The CDR3, as DNA: TGTGCCAGCAGCTCAGGGGGGCCGAAGCAGTTCTTC. Protein sequence: CASSSGGPKQFF. Based on the CDR3 plus reference TRBV7-2 and TRBJ2-1, the full variable domain is GAGVSQSPSNKVTEKGKDVELRCDPISGHTALYWYRQSLGQGLEFLIYFQGNSAPDKSGLPSDRFSAERTGGSVSTLTIQRTQQEDSAVYLCASSSGGPKQFFGPGTRLTVL.